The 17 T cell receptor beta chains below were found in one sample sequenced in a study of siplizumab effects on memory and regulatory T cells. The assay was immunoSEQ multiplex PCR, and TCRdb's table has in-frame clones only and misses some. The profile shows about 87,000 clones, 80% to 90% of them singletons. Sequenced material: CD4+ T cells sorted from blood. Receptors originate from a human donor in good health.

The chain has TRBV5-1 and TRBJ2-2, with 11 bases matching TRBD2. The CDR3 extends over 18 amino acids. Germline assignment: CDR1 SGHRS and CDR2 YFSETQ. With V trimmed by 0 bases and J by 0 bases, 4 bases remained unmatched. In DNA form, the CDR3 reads TGCGCCAGCAGCTTGGGGACTAGCGGGCGTTCGAACACCGGGGAGCTGTTTTTT. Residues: CASSLGTSGRSNTGELFF.

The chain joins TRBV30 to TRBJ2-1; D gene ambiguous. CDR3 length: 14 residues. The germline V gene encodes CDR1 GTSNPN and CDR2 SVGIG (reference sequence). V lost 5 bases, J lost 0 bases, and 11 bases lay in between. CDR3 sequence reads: CAWGKLLSYNEQFF. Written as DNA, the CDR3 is TGTGCCTGGGGGAAGCTTCTCTCCTACAATGAGCAGTTCTTC. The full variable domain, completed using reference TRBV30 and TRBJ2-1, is SQTIHQWPATLVQPVGSPLSLECTVEGTSNPNLYWYRQAAGRGLQLLFYSVGIGQISSEVPQNLSASRPQDRQFILSSKKLLLSDSGFYLCAWGKLLSYNEQFFGPGTRLTVL.

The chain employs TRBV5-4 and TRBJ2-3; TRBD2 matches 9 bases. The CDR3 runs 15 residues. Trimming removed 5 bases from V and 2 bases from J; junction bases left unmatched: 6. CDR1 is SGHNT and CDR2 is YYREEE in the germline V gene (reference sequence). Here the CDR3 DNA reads TGTGCCAGCAGTCCGACTAGCGGAGACACAGATACGCAGTATTTT. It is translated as CASSPTSGDTDTQYF.

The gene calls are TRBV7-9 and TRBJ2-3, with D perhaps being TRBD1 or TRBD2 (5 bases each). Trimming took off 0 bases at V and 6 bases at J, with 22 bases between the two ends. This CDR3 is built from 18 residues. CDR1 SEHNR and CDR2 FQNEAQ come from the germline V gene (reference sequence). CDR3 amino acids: CASSLALLTGRWMDTQYF. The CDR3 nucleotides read TGTGCCAGCAGCTTAGCGTTGCTGACGGGACGATGGATGGATACGCAGTATTTT.

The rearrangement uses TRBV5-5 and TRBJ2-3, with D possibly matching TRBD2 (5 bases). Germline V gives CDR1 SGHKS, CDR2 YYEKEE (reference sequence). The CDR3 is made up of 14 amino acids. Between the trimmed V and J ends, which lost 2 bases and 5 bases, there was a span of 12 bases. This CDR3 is CASSFGGRRDTQYF. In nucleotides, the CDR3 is TGTGCCAGCAGCTTCGGTGGGAGAAGAGATACGCAGTATTTT.

CDR3 in DNA: TGTGCCGTCTCAGGGGGGCTTAATGAAAAACTGTTTTTT. Its translation: CAVSGGLNEKLFF. The chain has TRBV10-3 and TRBJ1-4; the match to TRBD1 covers 7 bases. The CDR3 sequence is 13 residues long. Looked up from germline, CDR1 is ENHRY and CDR2 is SYGVKD. The V and J ends lost 11 bases and 4 bases, in that order; junction bases with no gene match: 7.

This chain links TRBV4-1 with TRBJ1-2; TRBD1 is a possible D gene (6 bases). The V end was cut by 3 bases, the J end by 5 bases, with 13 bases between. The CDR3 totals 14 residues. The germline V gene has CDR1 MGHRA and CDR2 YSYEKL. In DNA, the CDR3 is TGCGCCAGCAGCCATCAGGGGCGAAGGTATGGCTACACCTTC. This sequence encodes CASSHQGRRYGYTF.

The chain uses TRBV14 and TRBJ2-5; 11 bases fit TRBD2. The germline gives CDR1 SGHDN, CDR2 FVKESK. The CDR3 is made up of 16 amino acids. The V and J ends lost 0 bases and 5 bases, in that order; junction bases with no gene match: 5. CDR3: CASSQDVAGGYETQYF. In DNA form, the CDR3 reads TGTGCCAGCAGCCAAGATGTAGCGGGAGGGTATGAGACCCAGTACTTC.

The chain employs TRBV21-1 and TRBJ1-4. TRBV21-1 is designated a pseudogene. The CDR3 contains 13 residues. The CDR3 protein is CASSTGTAEKLFF. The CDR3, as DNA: TGTGCCAGCAGCACAGGGACGGCTGAAAAACTGTTTTTT.

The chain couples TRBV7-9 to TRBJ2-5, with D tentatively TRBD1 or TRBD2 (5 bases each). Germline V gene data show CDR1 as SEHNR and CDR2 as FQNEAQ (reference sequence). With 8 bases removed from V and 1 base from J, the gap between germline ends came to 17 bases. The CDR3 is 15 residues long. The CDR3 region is CASFPLGVLQETQYF. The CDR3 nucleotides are TGTGCCAGCTTTCCCTTGGGGGTGCTCCAAGAGACCCAGTACTTC.

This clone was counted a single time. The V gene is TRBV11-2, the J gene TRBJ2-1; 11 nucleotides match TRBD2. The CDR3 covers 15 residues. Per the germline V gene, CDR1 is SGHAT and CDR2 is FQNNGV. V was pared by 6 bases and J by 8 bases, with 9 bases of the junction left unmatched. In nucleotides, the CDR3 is TGTGCCAGCAGAACAACTAGCGGGAGAGTTGATGAGCAGTTCTTC. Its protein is CASRTTSGRVDEQFF. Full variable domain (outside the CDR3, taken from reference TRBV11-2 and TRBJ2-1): EAGVAQSPRYKIIEKRQSVAFWCNPISGHATLYWYQQILGQGPKLLIQFQNNGVVDDSQLPKDRFSAERLKGVDSTLKIQPAKLEDSAVYLCASRTTSGRVDEQFFGPGTRLTVL.

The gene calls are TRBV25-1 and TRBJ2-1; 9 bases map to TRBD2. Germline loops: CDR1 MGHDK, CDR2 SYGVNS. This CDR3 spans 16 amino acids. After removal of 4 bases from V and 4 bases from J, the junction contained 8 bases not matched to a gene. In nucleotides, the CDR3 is TGTGCCAGCAGTGCAGGGAGCGGGAGGCAATACAATGAGCAGTTCTTC. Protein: CASSAGSGRQYNEQFF.

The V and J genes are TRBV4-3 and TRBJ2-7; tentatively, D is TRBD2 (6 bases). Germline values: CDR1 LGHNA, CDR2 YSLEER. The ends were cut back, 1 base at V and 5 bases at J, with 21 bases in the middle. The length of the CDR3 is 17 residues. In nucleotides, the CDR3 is TGCGCCAGCAGCCAAGGTGCCCTGGGACTCTCCGGCAACGAGCAGTACTTC. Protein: CASSQGALGLSGNEQYF.

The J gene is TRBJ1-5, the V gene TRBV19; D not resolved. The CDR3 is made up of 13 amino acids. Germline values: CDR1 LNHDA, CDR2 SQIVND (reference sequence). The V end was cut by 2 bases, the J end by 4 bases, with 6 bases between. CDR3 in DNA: TGTGCCAGTAGTATATCCAGGAATCAGCCCCAGCATTTT. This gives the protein CASSISRNQPQHF.

The CDR3 DNA reads TGTGCCATCAGTGATGGGACAGGGAACACTGAAGCTTTCTTT. It translates to CAISDGTGNTEAFF. The chain is built from TRBV10-3 and TRBJ1-1; the match to TRBD1 covers 8 bases. Germline values: CDR1 ENHRY, CDR2 SYGVKD. Germline trimming cut 3 bases from V and 1 base from J; bases unmatched to any gene: 1. The CDR3 runs 14 residues.

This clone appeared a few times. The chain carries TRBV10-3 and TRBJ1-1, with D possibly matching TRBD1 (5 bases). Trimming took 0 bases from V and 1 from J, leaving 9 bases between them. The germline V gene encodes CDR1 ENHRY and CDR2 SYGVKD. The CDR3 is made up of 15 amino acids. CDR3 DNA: TGTGCCATCAGTGAGTCTCCGGGGCGGAACACTGAAGCTTTCTTT. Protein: CAISESPGRNTEAFF.

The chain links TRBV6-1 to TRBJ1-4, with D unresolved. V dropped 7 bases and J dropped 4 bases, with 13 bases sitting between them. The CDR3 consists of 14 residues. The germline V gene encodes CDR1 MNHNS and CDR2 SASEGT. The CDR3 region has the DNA TGTGCCAGCACTCCGCGCGAGGGTAATGAAAAACTGTTTTTT. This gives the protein CASTPREGNEKLFF.